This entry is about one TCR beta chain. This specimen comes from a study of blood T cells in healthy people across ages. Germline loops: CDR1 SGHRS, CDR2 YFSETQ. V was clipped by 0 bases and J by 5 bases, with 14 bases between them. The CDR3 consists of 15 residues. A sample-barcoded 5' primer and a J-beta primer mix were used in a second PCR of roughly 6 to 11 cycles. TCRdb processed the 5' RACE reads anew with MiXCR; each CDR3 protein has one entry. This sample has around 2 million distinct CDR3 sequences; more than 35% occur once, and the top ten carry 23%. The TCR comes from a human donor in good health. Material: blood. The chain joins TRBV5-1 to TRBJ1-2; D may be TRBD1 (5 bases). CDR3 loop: CASSLGGRETYGYTF. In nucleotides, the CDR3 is TGCGCCAGCAGCTTGGGAGGCAGGGAGACTTATGGCTACACCTTC.